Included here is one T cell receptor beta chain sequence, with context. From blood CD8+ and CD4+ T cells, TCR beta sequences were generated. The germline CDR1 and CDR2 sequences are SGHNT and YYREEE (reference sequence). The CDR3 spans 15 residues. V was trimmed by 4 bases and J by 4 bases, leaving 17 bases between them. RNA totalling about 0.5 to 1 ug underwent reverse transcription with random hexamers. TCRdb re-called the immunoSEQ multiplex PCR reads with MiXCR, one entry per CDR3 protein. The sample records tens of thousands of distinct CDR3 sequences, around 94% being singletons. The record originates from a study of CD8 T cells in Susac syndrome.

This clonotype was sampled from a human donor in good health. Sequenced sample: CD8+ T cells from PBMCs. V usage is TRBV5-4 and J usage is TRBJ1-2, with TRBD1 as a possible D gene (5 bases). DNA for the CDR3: TGTGCCAGCAGCGGGGGGACGGAGTACTCCTATGGCTACACCTTC. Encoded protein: CASSGGTEYSYGYTF.